This TCR beta chain came from a study of cytomegalovirus exposure and HLA in healthy donors. The germline V gene has CDR1 MDHEN and CDR2 SYDVKM. The CDR3 has 14 amino acids. V was pared by 6 bases and J by 6 bases, with 18 bases between. Both 60 Vbeta primers and 13 Jbeta primers went into the PCR. Only in-frame clones appear in the TCRdb table, and some are missing; sequencing was by immunoSEQ multiplex PCR. The data show about 120,000 clones, 55% to 75% seen once. J is TRBJ2-7 and V is TRBV28; D might be TRBD1 (6 bases). The sequencing sample was made of PBMCs. The sequence derives from a woman in her 40s in good health and CMV-seropositive. CDR3 sequence (DNA): TGTGCCAGCAGGGTAGGGGGAGTTCTGGGCGAGCAGTACTTC. This translates into CASRVGGVLGEQYF.